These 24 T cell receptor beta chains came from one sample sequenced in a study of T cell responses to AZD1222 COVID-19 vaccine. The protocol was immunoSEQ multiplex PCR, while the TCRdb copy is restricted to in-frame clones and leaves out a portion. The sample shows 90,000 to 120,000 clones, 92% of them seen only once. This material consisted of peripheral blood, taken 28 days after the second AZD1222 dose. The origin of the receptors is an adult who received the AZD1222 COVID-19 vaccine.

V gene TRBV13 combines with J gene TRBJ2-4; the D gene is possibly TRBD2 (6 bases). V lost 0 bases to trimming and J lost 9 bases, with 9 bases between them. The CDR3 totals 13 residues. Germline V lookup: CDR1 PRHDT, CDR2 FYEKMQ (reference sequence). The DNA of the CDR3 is TGTGCCAGCAGCTTAGGGCGGGATACCATTCAGTACTTC. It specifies CASSLGRDTIQYF.

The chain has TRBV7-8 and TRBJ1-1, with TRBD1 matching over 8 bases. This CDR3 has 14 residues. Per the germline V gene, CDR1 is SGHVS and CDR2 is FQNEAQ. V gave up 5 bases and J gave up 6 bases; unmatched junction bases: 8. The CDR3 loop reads CASSPGQALPEAFF. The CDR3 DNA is TGTGCCAGCAGCCCGGGACAGGCCTTACCTGAAGCTTTCTTT.

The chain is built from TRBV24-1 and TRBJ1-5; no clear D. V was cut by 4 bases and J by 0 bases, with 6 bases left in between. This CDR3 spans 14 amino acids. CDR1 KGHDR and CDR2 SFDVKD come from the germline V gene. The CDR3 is CATSDPYSNQPQHF. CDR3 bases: TGTGCCACCAGTGACCCTTATAGCAATCAGCCCCAGCATTTT.

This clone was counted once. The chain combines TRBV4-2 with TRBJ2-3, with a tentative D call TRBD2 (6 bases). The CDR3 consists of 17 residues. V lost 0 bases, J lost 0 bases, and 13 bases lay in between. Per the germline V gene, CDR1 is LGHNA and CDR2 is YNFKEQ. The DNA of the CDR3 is TGTGCCAGCAGCCAAGACATCGGGCGGGGAAGCACAGATACGCAGTATTTT. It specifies CASSQDIGRGSTDTQYF.

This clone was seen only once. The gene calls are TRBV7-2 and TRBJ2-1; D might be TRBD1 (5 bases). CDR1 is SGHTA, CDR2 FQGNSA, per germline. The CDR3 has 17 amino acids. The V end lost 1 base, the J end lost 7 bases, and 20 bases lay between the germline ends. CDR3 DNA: TGTGCCAGCAGCTTAGACCCGCCTGGGGCCTTGAGGAATGAGCAGTTCTTC. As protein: CASSLDPPGALRNEQFF.

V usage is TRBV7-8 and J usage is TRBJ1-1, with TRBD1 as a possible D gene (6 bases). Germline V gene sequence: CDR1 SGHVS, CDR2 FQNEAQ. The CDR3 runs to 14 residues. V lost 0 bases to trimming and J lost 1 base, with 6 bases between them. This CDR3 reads CASSLARGNTEAFF. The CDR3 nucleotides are TGTGCCAGCAGCTTAGCCAGGGGGAACACTGAAGCTTTCTTT.

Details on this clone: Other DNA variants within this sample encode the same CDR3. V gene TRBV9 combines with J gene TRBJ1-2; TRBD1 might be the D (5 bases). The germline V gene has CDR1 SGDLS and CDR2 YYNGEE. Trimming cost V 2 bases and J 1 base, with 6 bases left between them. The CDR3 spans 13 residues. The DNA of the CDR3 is TGTGCCAGCAGCGTTGGGGGTAACTATGGCTACACCTTC. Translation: CASSVGGNYGYTF.

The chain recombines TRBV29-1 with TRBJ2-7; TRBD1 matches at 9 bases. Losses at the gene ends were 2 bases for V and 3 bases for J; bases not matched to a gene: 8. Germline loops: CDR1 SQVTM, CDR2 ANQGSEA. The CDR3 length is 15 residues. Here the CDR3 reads CSVENPTGGSYEQYF. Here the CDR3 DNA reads TGCAGCGTTGAAAATCCGACAGGGGGTAGCTACGAGCAGTACTTC.

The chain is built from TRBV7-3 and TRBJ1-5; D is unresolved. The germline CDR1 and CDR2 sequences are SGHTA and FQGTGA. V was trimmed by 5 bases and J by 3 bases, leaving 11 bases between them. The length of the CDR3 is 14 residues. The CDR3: CASSPGRVNQPQHF. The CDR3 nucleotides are TGTGCCAGCAGCCCTGGACGGGTCAATCAGCCCCAGCATTTT. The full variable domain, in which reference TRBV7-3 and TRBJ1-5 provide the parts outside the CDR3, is GAGVSQTPSNKVTEKGKYVELRCDPISGHTALYWYRQSLGQGPEFLIYFQGTGAADDSGLPNDRFFAVRPEGSVSTLKIQRTERGDSAVYLCASSPGRVNQPQHFGDGTRLSIL.

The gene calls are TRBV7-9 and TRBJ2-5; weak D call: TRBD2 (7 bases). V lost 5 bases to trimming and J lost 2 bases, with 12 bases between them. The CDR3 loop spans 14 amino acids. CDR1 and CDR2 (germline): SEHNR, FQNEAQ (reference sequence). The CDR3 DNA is TGTGCCAGCAGCCCAGGGGACTATCAAGAGACCCAGTACTTC. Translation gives CASSPGDYQETQYF.

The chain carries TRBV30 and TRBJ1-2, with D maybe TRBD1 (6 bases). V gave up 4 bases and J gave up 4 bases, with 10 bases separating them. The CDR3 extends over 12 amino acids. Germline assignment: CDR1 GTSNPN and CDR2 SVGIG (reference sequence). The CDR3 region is CAWIQGSYGYTF. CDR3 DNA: TGTGCCTGGATACAGGGTTCCTATGGCTACACCTTC.

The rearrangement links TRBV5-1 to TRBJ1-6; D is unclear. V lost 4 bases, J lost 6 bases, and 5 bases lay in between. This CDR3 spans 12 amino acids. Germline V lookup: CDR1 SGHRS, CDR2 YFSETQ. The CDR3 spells CASSEPNSPLHF. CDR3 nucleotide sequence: TGCGCCAGCAGCGAACCTAATTCACCCCTCCACTTT.

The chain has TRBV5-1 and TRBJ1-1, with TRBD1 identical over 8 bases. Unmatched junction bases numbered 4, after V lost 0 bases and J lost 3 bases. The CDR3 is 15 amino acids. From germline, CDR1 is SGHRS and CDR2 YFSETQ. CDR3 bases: TGCGCCAGCAGCTTGGGCCAGGGGGCCCACACTGAAGCTTTCTTT. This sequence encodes CASSLGQGAHTEAFF.

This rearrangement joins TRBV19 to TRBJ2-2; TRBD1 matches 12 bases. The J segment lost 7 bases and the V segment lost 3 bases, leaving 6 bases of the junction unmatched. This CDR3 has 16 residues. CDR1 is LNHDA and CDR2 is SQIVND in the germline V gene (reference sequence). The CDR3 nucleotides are TGTGCCAGTAGTATTTGGGGGACAGGGGGCAGCGGGGAGCTGTTTTTT. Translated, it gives CASSIWGTGGSGELFF.

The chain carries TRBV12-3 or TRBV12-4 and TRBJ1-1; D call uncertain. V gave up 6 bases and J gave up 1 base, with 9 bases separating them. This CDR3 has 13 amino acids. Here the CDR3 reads CASSRTANTEAFF. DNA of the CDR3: TGTGCCAGCAGCCGGACGGCGAACACTGAAGCTTTCTTT.

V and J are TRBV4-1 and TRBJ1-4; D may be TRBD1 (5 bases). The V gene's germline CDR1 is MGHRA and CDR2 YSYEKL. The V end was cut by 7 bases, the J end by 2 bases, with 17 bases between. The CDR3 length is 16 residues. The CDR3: CASTRSPGPTNEKLFF. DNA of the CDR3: TGCGCCAGCACGCGGAGCCCAGGGCCGACTAATGAAAAACTGTTTTTT.

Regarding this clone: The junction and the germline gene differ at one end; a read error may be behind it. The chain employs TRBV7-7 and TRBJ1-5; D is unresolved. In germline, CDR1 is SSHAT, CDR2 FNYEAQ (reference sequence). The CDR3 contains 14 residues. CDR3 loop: CASSKRRVNQPQHF. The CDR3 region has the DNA TGTGCTAGCAGCAAGAGGAGGGTCAATCAGCCCCAGCATTTT.

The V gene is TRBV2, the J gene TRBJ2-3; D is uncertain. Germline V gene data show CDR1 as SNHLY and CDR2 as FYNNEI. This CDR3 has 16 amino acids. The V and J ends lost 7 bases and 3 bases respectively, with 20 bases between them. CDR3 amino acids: CASILTATVRTDTQYF. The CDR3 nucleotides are TGTGCCAGCATTTTAACAGCCACCGTCAGGACAGATACGCAGTATTTT.

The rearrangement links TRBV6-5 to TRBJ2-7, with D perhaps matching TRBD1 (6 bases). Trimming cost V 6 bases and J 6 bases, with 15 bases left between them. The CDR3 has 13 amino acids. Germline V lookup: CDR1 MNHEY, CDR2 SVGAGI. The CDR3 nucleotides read TGTGCCAGCAGCCGGGACACTCGGAGCGAGCAGTACTTC. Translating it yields CASSRDTRSEQYF.

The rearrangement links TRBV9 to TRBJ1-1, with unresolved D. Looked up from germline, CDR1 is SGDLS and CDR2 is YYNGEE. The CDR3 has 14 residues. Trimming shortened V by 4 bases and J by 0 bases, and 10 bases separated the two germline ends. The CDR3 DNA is TGTGCCAGCAGCCTGAGTTGGGTGAACACTGAAGCTTTCTTT. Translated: CASSLSWVNTEAFF.

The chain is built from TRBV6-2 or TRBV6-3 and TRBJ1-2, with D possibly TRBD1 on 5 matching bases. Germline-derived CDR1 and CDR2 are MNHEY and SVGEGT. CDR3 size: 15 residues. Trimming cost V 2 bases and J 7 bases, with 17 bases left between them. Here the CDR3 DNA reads TGTGCCAGCAGTTACCGGGACGGGAGCTTGGGTGGCTACACCTTC. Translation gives CASSYRDGSLGGYTF.

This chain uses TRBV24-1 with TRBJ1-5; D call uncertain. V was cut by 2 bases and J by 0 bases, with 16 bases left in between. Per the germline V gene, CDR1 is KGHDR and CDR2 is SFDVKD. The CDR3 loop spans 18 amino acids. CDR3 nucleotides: TGTGCCACCAGTGATTCGATCCGGGATATCATTAGCAATCAGCCCCAGCATTTT. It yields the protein CATSDSIRDIISNQPQHF.

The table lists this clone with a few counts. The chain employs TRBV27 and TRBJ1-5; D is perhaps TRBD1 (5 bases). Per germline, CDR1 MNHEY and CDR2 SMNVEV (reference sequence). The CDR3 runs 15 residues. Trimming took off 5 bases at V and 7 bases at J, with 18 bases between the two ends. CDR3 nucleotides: TGTGCCAGCAGTGCGGGATGGGGGTTGGAGCAGCCCCAGCATTTT. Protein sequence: CASSAGWGLEQPQHF.

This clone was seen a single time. The chain's CDR3 is CASSFMGAGGSSYEQYF. CDR3 DNA sequence: TGTGCCAGCAGTTTTATGGGCGCGGGAGGTAGTTCCTACGAGCAGTACTTC. The rearrangement uses TRBV27 and TRBJ2-7; 8 bases align to TRBD2. CDR1 is MNHEY, CDR2 SMNVEV, per germline (reference sequence). The CDR3 runs to 17 residues. The J segment lost 1 base and the V segment lost 3 bases, leaving 11 bases of the junction unmatched.